Following are 8 T cell receptor beta chains from one sample sequenced in a study of T-cell reconstitution after alpha-beta-depleted transplantation in children. For TCRbeta, the library was prepared with unique molecular identifiers. TCRdb ran MiXCR on the PCR reads and lists one entry per CDR3 protein. This table has 250,000 to 400,000 distinct CDR3 sequences, 23% appearing once. This material consisted of PBMCs, mostly from graft donor cells, taken 180 days after TCRalphabeta/CD19-depleted stem cell transplant. These receptors were taken from a male patient younger than 18 who had a stem cell transplant for acute lymphoblastic leukemia, so the T cells may come from the graft donor.

This clonotype was seen a handful of times. The rearrangement uses TRBV11-2 and TRBJ1-1; 8 bases agree with TRBD1. Germline V lookup: CDR1 SGHAT, CDR2 FQNNGV. V was clipped by 5 bases and J by 0 bases; unmatched bases: 11. The CDR3 contains 17 residues. The DNA of the CDR3 is TGTGCCAGCAGCCGCCGACCCGGACAGGGTATGAACACTGAAGCTTTCTTT. Residues: CASSRRPGQGMNTEAFF.

This clonotype turned up a few times. This chain uses TRBV11-1 with TRBJ1-4; tentative D call: TRBD1 (6 bases). This CDR3 has 14 residues. Germline V gene lookup returns CDR1 SGHAT and CDR2 FQDESV (reference sequence). The V and J ends lost 4 bases and 5 bases respectively, with 11 bases between them. CDR3 bases: TGTGCCAGCAGCTGGGGCAGGGGAAATGAAAAACTGTTTTTT. It is translated as CASSWGRGNEKLFF.

The chain combines TRBV5-1 with TRBJ2-1; no firm D call. Trimming cost V 0 bases and J 10 bases, with 14 bases left between them. The CDR3 runs 14 residues. Germline V CDR1 and CDR2: SGHRS, YFSETQ. The DNA of the CDR3 is TGCGCCAGCAGCTTGGAGCCAGCCCTAAACGAGCAGTTCTTC. Its protein product is CASSLEPALNEQFF.

This chain links TRBV5-5 with TRBJ2-1; 11 positions agree with TRBD2. The CDR3 runs to 17 residues. V lost 0 bases to trimming and J lost 7 bases; unmatched junction nucleotides: 9. From germline, CDR1 is SGHKS and CDR2 YYEKEE (reference sequence). This CDR3 is CASSLESTSGMGNEQFF. CDR3 DNA: TGTGCCAGCAGCTTGGAATCGACTAGCGGGATGGGGAATGAGCAGTTCTTC.

V gene TRBV7-8 combines with J gene TRBJ2-7; D is perhaps TRBD2 (6 bases). The CDR3 is 15 residues long. Deletions cut 3 bases from V and 2 bases from J, with 14 bases between. Germline V gene lookup returns CDR1 SGHVS and CDR2 FQNEAQ. The CDR3 bases are TGTGCCAGCAGCTTGGTATTGGCGGGGCCCTACGAGCAGTACTTC. Translation: CASSLVLAGPYEQYF.

This clonotype was counted a few times. The gene calls are TRBV5-1 and TRBJ2-7; possible D gene TRBD1, 6 bases. The V end was cut by 0 bases, the J end by 2 bases, with 12 bases between. Germline V gives CDR1 SGHRS, CDR2 YFSETQ. The CDR3 sequence is 15 residues long. The CDR3 region is CASSLVAGATYEQYF. The CDR3 DNA is TGCGCCAGCAGCTTGGTGGCAGGGGCGACCTACGAGCAGTACTTC.

The sample holds a few counts of this clonotype. This chain joins TRBV27 and TRBJ2-5; TRBD2 is a possible D gene (6 bases). V lost 0 bases and J lost 1, with 9 bases in between. This CDR3 has 15 amino acids. CDR1 MNHEY and CDR2 SMNVEV come from the germline V gene (reference sequence). As DNA, the CDR3 is TGTGCCAGCAGTTTATCAAGACTAGTCCAAGAGACCCAGTACTTC. It yields the protein CASSLSRLVQETQYF.

The chain links TRBV5-5 to TRBJ2-5; TRBD2 matches at 12 bases. The germline V gene has CDR1 SGHKS and CDR2 YYEKEE (reference sequence). The CDR3 sequence is 16 residues long. The V and J ends lost 0 bases and 4 bases, in that order; junction bases with no gene match: 4. CDR3: CASSLGLAGVGETQYF. For the CDR3, the DNA is TGTGCCAGCAGCTTGGGACTAGCGGGAGTTGGAGAGACCCAGTACTTC.